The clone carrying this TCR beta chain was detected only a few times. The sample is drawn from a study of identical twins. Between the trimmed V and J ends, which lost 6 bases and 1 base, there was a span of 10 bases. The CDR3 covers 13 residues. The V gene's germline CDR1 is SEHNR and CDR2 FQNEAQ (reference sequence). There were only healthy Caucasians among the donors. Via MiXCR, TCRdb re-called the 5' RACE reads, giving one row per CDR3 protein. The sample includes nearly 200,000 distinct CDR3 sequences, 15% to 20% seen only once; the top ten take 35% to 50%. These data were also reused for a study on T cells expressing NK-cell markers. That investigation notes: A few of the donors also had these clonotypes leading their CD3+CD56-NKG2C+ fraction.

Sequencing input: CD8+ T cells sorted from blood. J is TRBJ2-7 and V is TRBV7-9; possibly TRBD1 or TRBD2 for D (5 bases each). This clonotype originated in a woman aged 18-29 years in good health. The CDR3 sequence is CASSRDVSYEQYF. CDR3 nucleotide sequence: TGTGCCAGCAGTCGGGACGTTTCCTACGAGCAGTACTTC.